The sequence of this TCR beta chain was determined in a study of PD-1 blockade in classical Hodgkin lymphoma. Overall study: Patients had nivolumab dosed at 3 mg/kg, delivered intravenously every 2 weeks.

Findings and limits, study-wide: TCR diversity at baseline was reported to be reduced in newly diagnosed patients relative to healthy donors. Anyone who began nivolumab under 1 year after ASCT was excluded.

About this clone itself: Its cognate antigen is unknown.

Relapse after autologous stem cell transplantation occurred in every patient, and brentuximab vedotin exposure varied. The protocol was immunoSEQ multiplex PCR, while the TCRdb copy is restricted to in-frame clones and leaves out a portion. This sample yields around 41,000 clones, of which approximately 79% are seen a single time; 2.5% to 3% belongs to the top ten. The sequenced sample was peripheral blood mononuclear cells (PBMCs), obtained before the second cycle of nivolumab. This TCR was sampled from a human donor with classical Hodgkin lymphoma.

This CDR3 is CASSLETSSYNSPLHF. DNA for the CDR3: TGTGCCAGCAGCTTAGAAACGAGCTCCTATAATTCACCCCTCCACTTT. This chain joins TRBV7-8 and TRBJ1-6; D unresolved. The V and J ends lost 1 base and 0 bases respectively, with 7 bases between them. In germline, CDR1 is SGHVS, CDR2 FQNEAQ. This CDR3 has 16 residues.